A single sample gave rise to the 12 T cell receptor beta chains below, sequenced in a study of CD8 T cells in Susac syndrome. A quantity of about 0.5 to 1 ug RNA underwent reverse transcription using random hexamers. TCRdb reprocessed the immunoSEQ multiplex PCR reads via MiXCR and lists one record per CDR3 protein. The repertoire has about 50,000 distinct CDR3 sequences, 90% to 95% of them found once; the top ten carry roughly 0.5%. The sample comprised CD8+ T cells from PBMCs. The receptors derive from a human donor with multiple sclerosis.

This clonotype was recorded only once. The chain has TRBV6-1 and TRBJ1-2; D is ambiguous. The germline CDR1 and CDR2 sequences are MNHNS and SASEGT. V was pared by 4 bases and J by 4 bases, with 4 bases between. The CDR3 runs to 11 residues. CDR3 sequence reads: CASSGSYGYTF. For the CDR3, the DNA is TGTGCCAGCAGTGGAAGCTATGGCTACACCTTC.

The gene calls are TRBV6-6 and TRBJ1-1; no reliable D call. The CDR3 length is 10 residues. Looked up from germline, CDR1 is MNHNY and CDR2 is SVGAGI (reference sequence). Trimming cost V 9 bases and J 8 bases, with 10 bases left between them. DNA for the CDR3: TGTGCCAGTTGGGAAGGAGAAGCTTTCTTT. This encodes CASWEGEAFF.

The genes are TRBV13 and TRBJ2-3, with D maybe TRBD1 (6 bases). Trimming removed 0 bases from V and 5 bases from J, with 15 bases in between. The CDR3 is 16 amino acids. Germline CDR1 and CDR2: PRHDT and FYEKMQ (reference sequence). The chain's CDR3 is CASSLGRNRVQDTQYF. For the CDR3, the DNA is TGTGCCAGCAGCTTAGGAAGAAACAGGGTCCAAGATACGCAGTATTTT.

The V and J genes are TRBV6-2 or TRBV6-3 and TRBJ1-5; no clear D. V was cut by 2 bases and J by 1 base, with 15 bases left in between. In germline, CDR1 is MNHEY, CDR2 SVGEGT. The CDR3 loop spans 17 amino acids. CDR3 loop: CASSYTRGRLSNQPQHF. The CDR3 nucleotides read TGTGCCAGCAGTTACACGCGCGGGCGTTTAAGCAATCAGCCCCAGCATTTT.

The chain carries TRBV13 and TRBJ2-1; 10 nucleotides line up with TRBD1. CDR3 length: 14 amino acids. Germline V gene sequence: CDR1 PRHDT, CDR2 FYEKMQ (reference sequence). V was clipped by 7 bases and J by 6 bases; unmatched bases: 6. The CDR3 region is CASTLGQGFNEQFF. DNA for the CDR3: TGTGCCAGCACTTTGGGACAGGGGTTCAATGAGCAGTTCTTC.

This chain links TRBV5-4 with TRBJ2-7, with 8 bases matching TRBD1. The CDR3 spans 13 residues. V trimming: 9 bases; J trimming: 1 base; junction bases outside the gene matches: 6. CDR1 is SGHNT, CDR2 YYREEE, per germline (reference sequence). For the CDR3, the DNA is TGTGCCATGACGACAGGGGAATCCTACGAGCAGTACTTC. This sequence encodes CAMTTGESYEQYF.

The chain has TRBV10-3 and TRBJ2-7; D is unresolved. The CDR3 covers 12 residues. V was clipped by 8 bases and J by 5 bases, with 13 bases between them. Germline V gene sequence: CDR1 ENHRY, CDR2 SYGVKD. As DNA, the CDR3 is TGTGCCATCGAGGACGACATGGACGAGCAGTACTTC. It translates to CAIEDDMDEQYF.

As DNA, the CDR3 is TGTGCCAGTAGTCCCGGGCTCAACAATTCACCCCTCCACTTT. Translation: CASSPGLNNSPLHF. V gene TRBV19 combines with J gene TRBJ1-6; D remains unclear. Between the trimmed V and J ends, which lost 5 bases and 7 bases, there was a span of 12 bases. The CDR3 has 14 residues. Per the germline V gene, CDR1 is LNHDA and CDR2 is SQIVND (reference sequence).

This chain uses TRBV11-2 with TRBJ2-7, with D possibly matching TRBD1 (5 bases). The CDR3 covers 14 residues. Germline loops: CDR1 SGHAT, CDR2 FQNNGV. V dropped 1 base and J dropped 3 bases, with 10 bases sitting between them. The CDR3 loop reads CASSLGQGFYEQYF. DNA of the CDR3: TGTGCCAGCAGCTTAGGGCAGGGTTTCTACGAGCAGTACTTC.

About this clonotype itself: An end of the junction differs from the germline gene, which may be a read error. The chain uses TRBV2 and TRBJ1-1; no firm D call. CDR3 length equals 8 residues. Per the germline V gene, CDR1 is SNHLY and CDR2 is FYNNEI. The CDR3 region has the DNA TGTGCCAGCAGGGAAGCTTTCTTT. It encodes CASREAFF.

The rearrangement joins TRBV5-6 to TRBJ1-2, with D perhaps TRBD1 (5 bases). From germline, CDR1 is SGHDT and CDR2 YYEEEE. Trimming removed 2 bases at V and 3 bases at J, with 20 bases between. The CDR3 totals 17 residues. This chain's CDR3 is CASSLAGLGPQDYGYTF. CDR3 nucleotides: TGTGCCAGCAGCTTAGCAGGTTTGGGACCGCAGGACTATGGCTACACCTTC.

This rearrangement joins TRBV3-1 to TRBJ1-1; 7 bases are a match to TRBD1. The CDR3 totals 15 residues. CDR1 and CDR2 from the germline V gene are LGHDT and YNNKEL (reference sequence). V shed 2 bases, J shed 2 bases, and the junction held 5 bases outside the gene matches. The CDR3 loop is CASSQYRDSNTEAFF. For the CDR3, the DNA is TGTGCCAGCAGCCAATACCGGGACAGCAACACTGAAGCTTTCTTT.